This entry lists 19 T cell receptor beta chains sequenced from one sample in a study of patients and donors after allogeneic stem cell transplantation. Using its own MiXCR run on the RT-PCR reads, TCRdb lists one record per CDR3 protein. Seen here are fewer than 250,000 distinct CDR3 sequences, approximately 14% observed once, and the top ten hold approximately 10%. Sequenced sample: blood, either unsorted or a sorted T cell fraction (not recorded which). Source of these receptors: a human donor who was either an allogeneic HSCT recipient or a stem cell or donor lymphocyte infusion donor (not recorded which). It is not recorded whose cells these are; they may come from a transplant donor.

The CDR3 loop reads CASSLGLGVETQYF. CDR3 nucleotides: TGTGCCAGCAGTCTCGGACTAGGTGTTGAGACCCAGTACTTC. The chain recombines TRBV6-1 with TRBJ2-5; 7 nucleotides agree with TRBD2. The CDR3 is 14 residues long. J was trimmed by 5 bases and V by 5 bases; bases with no gene match: 8. CDR1 and CDR2 (germline): MNHNS, SASEGT.

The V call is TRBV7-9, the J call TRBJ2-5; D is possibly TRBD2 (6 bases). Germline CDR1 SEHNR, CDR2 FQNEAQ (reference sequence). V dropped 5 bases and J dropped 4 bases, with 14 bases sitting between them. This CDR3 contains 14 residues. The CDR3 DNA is TGTGCCAGCAGCCCATATGGGCGGGGAGAGACCCAGTACTTC. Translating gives CASSPYGRGETQYF.

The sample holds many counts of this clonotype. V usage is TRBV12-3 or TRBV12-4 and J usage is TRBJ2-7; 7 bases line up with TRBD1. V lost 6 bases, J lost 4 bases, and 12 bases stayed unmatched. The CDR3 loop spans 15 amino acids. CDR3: CASSPTGRPKYEQYF. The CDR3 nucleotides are TGTGCCAGCAGCCCGACAGGGCGCCCAAAGTACGAGCAGTACTTC.

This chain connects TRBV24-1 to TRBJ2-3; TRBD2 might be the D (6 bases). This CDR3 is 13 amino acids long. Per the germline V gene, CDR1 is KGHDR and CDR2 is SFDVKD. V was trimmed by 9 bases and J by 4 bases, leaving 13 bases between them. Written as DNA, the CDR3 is TGTGCCACCGAGGGAGGTTTTGCAGATACGCAGTATTTT. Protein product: CATEGGFADTQYF.

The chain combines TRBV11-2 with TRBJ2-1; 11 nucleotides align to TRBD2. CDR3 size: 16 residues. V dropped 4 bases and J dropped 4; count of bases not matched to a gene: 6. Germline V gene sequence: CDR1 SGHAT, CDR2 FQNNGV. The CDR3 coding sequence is TGTGCCAGCAGCTCCGGCCCTAGCGGGGGGTACAATGAGCAGTTCTTC. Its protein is CASSSGPSGGYNEQFF.

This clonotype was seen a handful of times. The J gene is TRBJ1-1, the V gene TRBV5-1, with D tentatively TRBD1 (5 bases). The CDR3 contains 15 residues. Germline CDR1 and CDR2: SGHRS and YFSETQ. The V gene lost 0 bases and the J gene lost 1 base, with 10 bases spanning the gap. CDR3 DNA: TGCGCCAGCAGCTTGGCCCTCCAGGGGAACACTGAAGCTTTCTTT. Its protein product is CASSLALQGNTEAFF.

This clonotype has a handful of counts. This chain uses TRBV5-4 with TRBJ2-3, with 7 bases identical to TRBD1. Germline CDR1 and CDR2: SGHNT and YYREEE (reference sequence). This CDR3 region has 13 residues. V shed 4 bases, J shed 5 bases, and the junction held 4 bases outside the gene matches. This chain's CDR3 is CASSLTGQDTQYF. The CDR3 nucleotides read TGTGCCAGCAGCCTGACAGGGCAAGATACGCAGTATTTT.

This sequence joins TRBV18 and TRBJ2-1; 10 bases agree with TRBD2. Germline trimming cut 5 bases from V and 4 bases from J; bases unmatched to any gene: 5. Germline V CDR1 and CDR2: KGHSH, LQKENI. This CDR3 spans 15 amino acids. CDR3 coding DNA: TGTGCCAGCTCATCCCTAGCGGGAGCTTACAATGAGCAGTTCTTC. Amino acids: CASSSLAGAYNEQFF.

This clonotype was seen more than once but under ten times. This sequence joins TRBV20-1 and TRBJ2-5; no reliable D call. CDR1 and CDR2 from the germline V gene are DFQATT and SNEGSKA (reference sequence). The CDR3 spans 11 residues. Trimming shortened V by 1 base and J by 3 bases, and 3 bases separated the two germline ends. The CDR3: CSARGEETQYF. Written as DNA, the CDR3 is TGCAGTGCTAGAGGGGAAGAGACCCAGTACTTC.

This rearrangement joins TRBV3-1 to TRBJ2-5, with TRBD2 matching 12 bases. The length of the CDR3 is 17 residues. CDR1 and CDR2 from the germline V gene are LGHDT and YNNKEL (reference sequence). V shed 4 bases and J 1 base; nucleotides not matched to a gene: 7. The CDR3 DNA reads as TGTGCCAGCAGCCCTCTCGGACTAGCGGGGACCCAAGAGACCCAGTACTTC. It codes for CASSPLGLAGTQETQYF.

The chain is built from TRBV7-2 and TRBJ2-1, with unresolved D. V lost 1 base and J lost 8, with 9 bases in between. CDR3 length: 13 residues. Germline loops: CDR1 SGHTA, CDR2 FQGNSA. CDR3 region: CASSLDRRDEQFF. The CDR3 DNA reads TGTGCCAGCAGCTTAGATAGGCGCGATGAGCAGTTCTTC.

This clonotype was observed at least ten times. CDR3 region: CSASTSGLFSEQFF. The CDR3 bases are TGCAGTGCTAGTACTAGCGGTCTTTTCAGTGAGCAGTTCTTC. The V call is TRBV20-1, the J call TRBJ2-1, with 8 bases aligning to TRBD2. Losses at the gene ends were 3 bases for V and 9 bases for J; bases not matched to a gene: 10. CDR3 length: 14 residues. CDR1 and CDR2 from the germline V gene are DFQATT and SNEGSKA (reference sequence).

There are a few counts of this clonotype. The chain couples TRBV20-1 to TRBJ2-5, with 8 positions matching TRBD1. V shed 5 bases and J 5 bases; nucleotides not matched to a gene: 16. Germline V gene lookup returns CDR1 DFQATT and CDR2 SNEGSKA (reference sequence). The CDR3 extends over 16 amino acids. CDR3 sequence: CSASPSLGQGGETQYF. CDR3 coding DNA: TGCAGTGCTTCTCCCTCTCTCGGACAGGGTGGTGAGACCCAGTACTTC.

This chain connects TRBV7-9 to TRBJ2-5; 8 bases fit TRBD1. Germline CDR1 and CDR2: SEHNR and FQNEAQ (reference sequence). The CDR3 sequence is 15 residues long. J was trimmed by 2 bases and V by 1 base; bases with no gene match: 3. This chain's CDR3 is CASSLGTGLQETQYF. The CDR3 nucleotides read TGTGCCAGCAGCTTAGGGACAGGGTTACAAGAGACCCAGTACTTC.

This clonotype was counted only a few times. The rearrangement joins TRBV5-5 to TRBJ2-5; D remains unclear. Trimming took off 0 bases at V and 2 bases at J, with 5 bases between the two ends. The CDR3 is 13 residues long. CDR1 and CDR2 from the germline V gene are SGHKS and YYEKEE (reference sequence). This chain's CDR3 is CASSLGGQETQYF. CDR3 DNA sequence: TGTGCCAGCAGCTTGGGCGGTCAAGAGACCCAGTACTTC. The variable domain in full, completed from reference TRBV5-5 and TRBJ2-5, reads DAGVTQSPTHLIKTRGQQVTLRCSPISGHKSVSWYQQVLGQGPQFIFQYYEKEERGRGNFPDRFSARQFPNYSSELNVNALLLGDSALYLCASSLGGQETQYFGPGTRLLVL.

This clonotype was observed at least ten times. This CDR3 is CASSLRGLGADTQYF. For the CDR3, the DNA is TGCGCCAGCAGCTTGAGGGGGCTAGGAGCAGATACGCAGTATTTT. The genes are TRBV5-1 and TRBJ2-3; TRBD1 matches 7 bases. CDR1 and CDR2 from the germline V gene are SGHRS and YFSETQ. The CDR3 sequence is 15 residues long. V dropped 1 base and J dropped 4; count of bases not matched to a gene: 6.

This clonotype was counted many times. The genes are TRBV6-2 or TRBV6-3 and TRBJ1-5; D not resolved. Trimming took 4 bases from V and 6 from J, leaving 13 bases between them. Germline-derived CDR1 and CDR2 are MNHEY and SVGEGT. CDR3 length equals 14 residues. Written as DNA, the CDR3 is TGTGCCAGCAGTTTATTCGAGGTTAGTCAGCCCCAGCATTTT. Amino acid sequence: CASSLFEVSQPQHF.

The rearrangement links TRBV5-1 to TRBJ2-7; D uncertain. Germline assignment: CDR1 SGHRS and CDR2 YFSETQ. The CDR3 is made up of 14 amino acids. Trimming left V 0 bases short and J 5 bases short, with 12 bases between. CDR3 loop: CASSLDFRSDEQYF. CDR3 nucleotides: TGCGCCAGCAGCTTGGACTTCCGGTCCGACGAGCAGTACTTC.

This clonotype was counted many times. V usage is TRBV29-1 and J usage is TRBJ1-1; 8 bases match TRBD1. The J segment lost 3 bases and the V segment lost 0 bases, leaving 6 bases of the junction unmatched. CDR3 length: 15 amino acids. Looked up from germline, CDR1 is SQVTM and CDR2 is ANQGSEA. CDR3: CSVEEPTGVYTEAFF. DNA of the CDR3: TGCAGCGTTGAAGAGCCGACAGGGGTGTACACTGAAGCTTTCTTT.